This T cell receptor (beta chain) originates from a study of blood T cell repertoires in COVID-19. Method: immunoSEQ multiplex PCR; TCRdb's copy keeps in-frame clones and lacks some. The repertoire includes 350,000 to 450,000 clones, roughly nine tenths of them detected once, and more than 0.95% sits in the top ten. The V segment lost 3 bases and the J segment 1 base; nucleotides outside the gene matches: 9. This CDR3 spans 18 amino acids. Germline lookup yields CDR1 SGHRS and CDR2 YFSETQ. The chain couples TRBV5-1 to TRBJ1-3, with 11 bases aligning to TRBD1. This TCR was sampled from a man aged 35-49 years with acute or convalescent COVID-19. The specimen sequenced was peripheral blood. CDR3 region: CASSYSGTGGYSGNTIYF. The CDR3 nucleotides read TGCGCCAGCAGCTACTCCGGGACAGGGGGATATTCTGGAAACACCATATATTTT.